This TCR beta chain was captured by sequencing in a study of molecular identifiers for immune sequencing clone quantification. Looking at the study overall: Replicate experiments divided RNA from about 19,000 or 110,000 naive CD8 cells into five parts and sequenced four.

Remarks on this clonotype: As yet, its antigen is unknown.

From germline, CDR1 is MGHDK and CDR2 SYGVNS. The CDR3 is made up of 13 amino acids. V was cut by 4 bases and J by 6 bases, with 13 bases left in between. Libraries of bulk TCR were made by previously described methods (with listed TCR primers). TCRdb fed the PCR reads into MiXCR, producing one record per CDR3 protein. The data contain 300,000 to 400,000 distinct CDR3 sequences, about 22% of them seen just once; the ten biggest clones take up 0.65% to 0.95%. Points from the study as a whole: In CMV-specific effectors, clones above 20 copies held over 99% of molecules; naive, under 1%.

This TCR derives from a human donor in good health. Some libraries in this study had Jurkat cell RNA spiked in. The sequenced sample was naive CD8+ T cells from blood, with Jurkat cell RNA spiked in. Documented subset: FACS-sorted CD8+CD4-CCR7+CD45RA+ naive T cells. J is TRBJ2-7 and V is TRBV25-1, with TRBD1 as a possible D gene (5 bases). In DNA form, the CDR3 reads TGTGCCAGCAGTGCCCTCCCCCAGGGCGAGCAGTACTTC. Amino acids: CASSALPQGEQYF.